The 18 T cell receptor beta chains in this list originate from one sample, sequenced in a study of blood T cell repertoires in COVID-19. The data were produced by immunoSEQ multiplex PCR, yet TCRdb's version contains in-frame clones alone and is incomplete. This repertoire shows more than 75,000 clones, 80% found once; its top ten account for about 16%. The sample consisted of peripheral blood. The receptors shown here come from a woman of 80 years or more with active or convalescent COVID-19.

This clone has a handful of counts. This rearrangement joins TRBV28 to TRBJ2-7, with TRBD2 identical over 10 bases. Germline V CDR1 and CDR2: MDHEN, SYDVKM. V trimming: 5 bases; J trimming: 2 bases; junction bases outside the gene matches: 6. CDR3 length: 15 amino acids. CDR3 nucleotide sequence: TGTGCCAGCAGTCTGGGACTAGCGAGGCCCTACGAGCAGTACTTC. The encoded protein is CASSLGLARPYEQYF.

This chain links TRBV2 with TRBJ1-2; maybe TRBD1 (5 bases). This CDR3 contains 13 residues. Per the germline V gene, CDR1 is SNHLY and CDR2 is FYNNEI. V was cut by 6 bases and J by 0 bases, with 8 bases left in between. CDR3 amino acids: CASRDTPNYGYTF. CDR3 sequence (DNA): TGTGCCAGCAGGGACACTCCTAACTATGGCTACACCTTC. The full variable domain, rest sourced from reference TRBV2 and TRBJ1-2, is EPEVTQTPSHQVTQMGQEVILRCVPISNHLYFYWYRQILGQKVEFLVSFYNNEISEKSEIFDDQFSVERPDGSNFTLKIRSTKLEDSAMYFCASRDTPNYGYTFGSGTRLTVV.

The rearrangement uses TRBV24-1 and TRBJ1-5; D call uncertain. Trimming removed 6 bases at V and 7 bases at J, with 9 bases between. This CDR3 spans 12 amino acids. Germline V lookup: CDR1 KGHDR, CDR2 SFDVKD. As DNA, the CDR3 is TGTGCCACCAGTAAGACTGGACAGCCCCAGCATTTT. The encoded protein is CATSKTGQPQHF.

The chain recombines TRBV6-2 or TRBV6-3 with TRBJ2-5, with TRBD1 as a possible D gene (7 bases). The CDR3 consists of 14 residues. Between the trimmed V and J ends, which lost 5 bases and 5 bases, there was a span of 15 bases. CDR1 and CDR2 (germline): MNHEY, SVGEGT. In DNA form, the CDR3 reads TGTGCCAGCAGTGACAGGGTCGGAGGGGAGACCCAGTACTTC. Amino acids: CASSDRVGGETQYF.

The chain has TRBV3-1 (or the pseudogene TRBV3-2) and TRBJ1-6, with D maybe TRBD1 (5 bases). Trimming shortened V by 4 bases and J by 13 bases, and 17 bases separated the two germline ends. The length of the CDR3 is 14 residues. CDR1 is LGHDT, CDR2 YNNKEL, per germline (reference sequence). CDR3 region: CASSRGEAPIPLHF. In DNA, the CDR3 is TGTGCCAGCAGCCGAGGGGAGGCCCCCATCCCCCTCCACTTT.

In its sample, this clone was seen a few times. The chain combines TRBV29-1 with TRBJ2-2, with a possible D match to TRBD2 (6 bases). The V end lost 0 bases, the J end lost 8 bases, and 10 bases lay between the germline ends. The germline V gene has CDR1 SQVTM and CDR2 ANQGSEA. The CDR3 covers 13 residues. Here the CDR3 DNA reads TGCAGCGTTGAAGAGGAGGGGCAGGGGGAGCTGTTTTTT. It yields the protein CSVEEEGQGELFF.

This sequence joins TRBV9 and TRBJ1-5; 9 bases fit TRBD1. CDR1 and CDR2 from the germline V gene are SGDLS and YYNGEE. Trimming removed 4 bases from V and 6 bases from J; junction bases left unmatched: 5. The CDR3 length is 14 residues. The CDR3 nucleotides are TGTGCCAGCAGCCCGACAGGGGGTGGTCAGCCCCAGCATTTT. Translated, it gives CASSPTGGGQPQHF.

The CDR3 coding sequence is TGTGCCAGCAGCCCCTCCCTTTCCCTAGCTTTATCCTACGAGCAGTACTTC. Residues: CASSPSLSLALSYEQYF. The V call is TRBV3-1 (or the pseudogene TRBV3-2), the J call TRBJ2-7; perhaps TRBD2 as D (5 bases). V was trimmed by 4 bases and J by 1 base, leaving 20 bases between them. The V gene's germline CDR1 is LGHDT and CDR2 YNNKEL (reference sequence). The CDR3 runs 17 residues.

The chain carries TRBV24-1 and TRBJ1-5, with D possibly TRBD1 on 6 matching bases. V was pared by 3 bases and J by 0 bases, with 11 bases between. Germline loops: CDR1 KGHDR, CDR2 SFDVKD. This CDR3 is built from 16 residues. The chain's CDR3 is CATSDHRGGSNQPQHF. The CDR3 DNA reads as TGTGCCACCAGTGATCATCGAGGGGGTAGCAATCAGCCCCAGCATTTT.

The chain links TRBV7-8 to TRBJ2-7, with 9 bases aligning to TRBD1. The germline CDR1 and CDR2 sequences are SGHVS and FQNEAQ. The CDR3 is made up of 15 amino acids. V lost 5 bases to trimming and J lost 3 bases; unmatched junction nucleotides: 8. CDR3 sequence (DNA): TGTGCCAGCAGCCTACAAACAGGGGGCGACTACGAGCAGTACTTC. It is translated as CASSLQTGGDYEQYF.

The genes are TRBV5-1 and TRBJ2-2, with 14 bases aligning to TRBD2. Trimming cost V 3 bases and J 6 bases; bases outside gene matches: 25. The CDR3 length is 23 residues. The germline V gene has CDR1 SGHRS and CDR2 YFSETQ. CDR3 bases: TGCGCCAGCAGCTATCTGGGTCGGGGCGCTTTGGGACTAGCGGGAGCCGACGCCGGGGAGCTGTTTTTT. Translating it yields CASSYLGRGALGLAGADAGELFF.

The chain has TRBV30 and TRBJ1-6; 9 bases are a match to TRBD1. CDR1 is GTSNPN, CDR2 SVGIG, per germline (reference sequence). Unmatched junction bases numbered 6, after V lost 6 bases and J lost 9 bases. CDR3 length: 13 residues. The CDR3 protein is CACNRGPGSPLHF. In nucleotides, the CDR3 is TGTGCCTGCAACAGGGGGCCGGGTTCACCCCTCCACTTT. The entire variable domain, with the rest obtained from reference TRBV30 and TRBJ1-6, is as follows: SQTIHQWPATLVQPVGSPLSLECTVEGTSNPNLYWYRQAAGRGLQLLFYSVGIGQISSEVPQNLSASRPQDRQFILSSKKLLLSDSGFYLCACNRGPGSPLHFGNGTRLTVT.

The chain joins TRBV19 to TRBJ1-2; D might be TRBD1 (5 bases). Looked up from germline, CDR1 is LNHDA and CDR2 is SQIVND (reference sequence). Trimming pared 6 bases from V and 6 bases from J, leaving 14 bases between. CDR3 length: 13 residues. CDR3 DNA sequence: TGTGCCAGTAGCTTCAGGGTTTCGGATGGCTACACCTTC. Protein sequence: CASSFRVSDGYTF.

This clone was observed once. The CDR3 here is CASSSFREIYNEQFF. The CDR3 coding sequence is TGTGCCAGCAGCTCCTTTCGGGAAATCTACAATGAGCAGTTCTTC. This rearrangement joins TRBV7-9 to TRBJ2-1, with a tentative D call TRBD2 (5 bases). Per germline, CDR1 SEHNR and CDR2 FQNEAQ (reference sequence). The CDR3 runs 15 residues. V dropped 4 bases and J dropped 3 bases, with 13 bases sitting between them.

The V and J genes are TRBV28 and TRBJ1-1; D might be TRBD1 (6 bases). Per the germline V gene, CDR1 is MDHEN and CDR2 is SYDVKM. The CDR3 consists of 14 residues. V lost 4 bases and J lost 4, with 13 bases in between. The DNA for the CDR3 is TGTGCCAGCAGTTCAGGGGTGATTGGCACTGAAGCTTTCTTT. Amino acid sequence: CASSSGVIGTEAFF.

This clone was picked up one time. CDR3 DNA: TGCGCCAGCAGCCAAGAATCCCAGGGGGCGGCTGAAGCTTTCTTT. Translated, it gives CASSQESQGAAEAFF. The rearrangement links TRBV4-3 to TRBJ1-1; TRBD1 matches 8 bases. The germline V gene encodes CDR1 LGHNA and CDR2 YSLEER. The trim removed 0 bases at V and 6 bases at J, leaving 6 bases unmatched. The CDR3 is 15 residues long.

This clone has only a few counts. V is TRBV19 and J is TRBJ2-6; D gene ambiguous. Trimming shortened V by 4 bases and J by 0 bases, and 10 bases separated the two germline ends. The CDR3 is 16 residues long. CDR1 is LNHDA and CDR2 is SQIVND in the germline V gene (reference sequence). The CDR3 protein is CASSRYASSGANVLTF. CDR3 sequence (DNA): TGTGCCAGTAGTAGGTACGCGAGCTCTGGGGCCAACGTCCTGACTTTC.

The chain uses TRBV5-1 and TRBJ1-1, with D maybe TRBD1 (6 bases). V lost 4 bases and J 4 bases, leaving 14 bases between the germline ends. CDR1 SGHRS and CDR2 YFSETQ come from the germline V gene. CDR3 length: 14 amino acids. Written as DNA, the CDR3 is TGCGCCAGCAGCGGCCAGGGGATGGGCACTGAAGCTTTCTTT. Translated: CASSGQGMGTEAFF.